These 21 T cell receptor beta chains originate from one sample sequenced in a study of CD8 T cells in ankylosing spondylitis (dated by TCRdb to 2017 to 2019). On the study overall, not on this receptor specifically: A TCR beta motif made up of several highly homologous amino acid variants appeared to be characteristic of blood from ankylosing spondylitis patients.

The library relied on 5' RACE. Sequencing took place on an Illumina HiSeq 2500. The raw public data were reprocessed by TCRdb itself: fastp quality trimming at Q25, MiXCR clonotype calling, in-frame beta chains only. Each CDR3 protein gets just one entry, which takes the most common genes and DNA from the rows behind it. This sample gives 750,000 to 850,000 distinct CDR3 sequences in total; 12% of them show up just once. Jointly, the top ten make up under 0.6% of the sample. Their antigen targets remain unknown. The sequenced sample was blood, either unsorted or a sorted T cell fraction (not recorded which). These TCRs come from a male donor with ankylosing spondylitis.

The CDR3, as DNA: TGTGCCAGCAGCCGACTAGCGGAGACTCAAGAGACCCAGTACTTC. This sequence encodes CASSRLAETQETQYF. The genes are TRBV6-1 and TRBJ2-5, with 9 bases aligning to TRBD2. This CDR3 comprises 15 residues. Looked up from germline, CDR1 is MNHNS and CDR2 is SASEGT. V was pared by 6 bases and J by 2 bases, with 7 bases of the junction left unmatched.

This clonotype was observed at least ten times. The V call is TRBV29-1, the J call TRBJ2-7; D gene ambiguous. The CDR3 runs 14 residues. Trimming took 6 bases from V and 0 from J, leaving 15 bases between them. Germline V gene data show CDR1 as SQVTM and CDR2 as ANQGSEA. CDR3 bases: TGCAGCGTGTATCGTAGGGCGTGCTCCTACGAGCAGTACTTC. Residues: CSVYRRACSYEQYF.

In this sample, this clonotype turned up a few times. This rearrangement joins TRBV4-1 to TRBJ2-7, with D perhaps matching TRBD2 (6 bases). V gave up 4 bases and J gave up 0 bases, with 16 bases separating them. CDR1 is MGHRA, CDR2 YSYEKL, per germline. The CDR3 contains 16 residues. The CDR3 DNA reads as TGCGCCAGCAGCCCCTTGGGGGACTTGGGCTCCTACGAGCAGTACTTC. Amino acid sequence: CASSPLGDLGSYEQYF.

This sequence joins TRBV20-1 and TRBJ1-2; D gene uncertain. V was clipped by 4 bases and J by 2 bases, with 11 bases between them. There are 13 residues in the CDR3. CDR1 is DFQATT and CDR2 is SNEGSKA in the germline V gene (reference sequence). This CDR3 reads CSAIQGTNYGYTF. CDR3 bases: TGCAGTGCTATACAAGGTACCAACTATGGCTACACCTTC.

This clonotype was detected only a few times. V and J are TRBV20-1 and TRBJ1-6, with D possibly being TRBD1 (5 bases). CDR1 and CDR2 from the germline V gene are DFQATT and SNEGSKA (reference sequence). The CDR3 consists of 14 residues. Trimming took off 3 bases at V and 7 bases at J, with 13 bases between the two ends. The CDR3 loop is CSARLAGSNSPLHF. The CDR3 DNA sequence: TGCAGTGCTAGGCTCGCAGGGTCGAATTCACCCCTCCACTTT.

V gene TRBV2 combines with J gene TRBJ2-1, with TRBD2 matching 8 bases. Germline V gene sequence: CDR1 SNHLY, CDR2 FYNNEI. CDR3 length: 15 residues. Unmatched junction bases numbered 7, after V lost 3 bases and J lost 6 bases. CDR3 sequence reads: CASSEVGRASNEQFF. The CDR3 coding sequence is TGTGCCAGCAGTGAGGTCGGGAGGGCCAGCAATGAGCAGTTCTTC.

This clonotype was seen only a few times. The gene calls are TRBV6-1 and TRBJ2-1; 7 bases match TRBD1. The CDR3 is made up of 17 amino acids. Trimming cost V 5 bases and J 5 bases; bases outside gene matches: 15. From germline, CDR1 is MNHNS and CDR2 SASEGT. The CDR3 nucleotides are TGTGCCAGCAGTCTCCGACGGACAGGAGGCGCGAACAATGAGCAGTTCTTC. This translates into CASSLRRTGGANNEQFF.

V usage is TRBV7-2 and J usage is TRBJ2-3, with 8 bases that match TRBD1. This CDR3 has 14 amino acids. CDR1 and CDR2 from the germline V gene are SGHTA and FQGNSA. V was clipped by 5 bases and J by 2 bases; unmatched bases: 3. DNA for the CDR3: TGTGCCAGCAGCCCGGACAGGGTCACAGATACGCAGTATTTT. This encodes CASSPDRVTDTQYF.

This clonotype has a handful of counts. V usage is TRBV7-2 and J usage is TRBJ2-7; D not certain. Germline lookup yields CDR1 SGHTA and CDR2 FQGNSA. V dropped 3 bases and J dropped 2 bases, with 11 bases sitting between them. This CDR3 region has 14 residues. DNA of the CDR3: TGTGCCAGCAGCTTTTCTACCGGGCCCTACGAGCAGTACTTC. As protein: CASSFSTGPYEQYF.

In this sample, this clonotype turned up many times. The chain couples TRBV20-1 to TRBJ2-7, with a weak D call TRBD2 (6 bases). V lost 5 bases and J 3 bases, leaving 14 bases between the germline ends. The length of the CDR3 is 13 residues. The germline V gene encodes CDR1 DFQATT and CDR2 SNEGSKA (reference sequence). The CDR3 sequence is CSAAGTPNYEQYF. Here the CDR3 DNA reads TGCAGTGCTGCCGGGACTCCGAACTACGAGCAGTACTTC.

The chain employs TRBV20-1 and TRBJ1-2, with 8 bases fitting TRBD1. CDR1 and CDR2 (germline): DFQATT, SNEGSKA (reference sequence). The CDR3 is made up of 17 amino acids. J lost 5 bases, V lost 1 base, and 15 bases had no gene match. In DNA form, the CDR3 reads TGCAGTGCTAGAGCCTTGGGATGGACAGGGTCTCTGTATGGCTACACCTTC. Its protein is CSARALGWTGSLYGYTF.

The chain carries TRBV10-3 and TRBJ1-2, with D unresolved. The V gene lost 2 bases and the J gene lost 3 bases, with 10 bases spanning the gap. The CDR3 is 14 residues long. Germline lookup yields CDR1 ENHRY and CDR2 SYGVKD. The CDR3 protein is CAISEGATDYGYTF. The CDR3 DNA is TGTGCCATCAGTGAGGGTGCTACTGACTATGGCTACACCTTC.

This clonotype was observed at least ten times. V is TRBV20-1 and J is TRBJ1-1; no reliable D call. Trimming left V 1 base short and J 6 bases short, with 12 bases between. The CDR3 consists of 13 residues. The germline V gene has CDR1 DFQATT and CDR2 SNEGSKA (reference sequence). CDR3 region: CSARGKRRAEAFF. Written as DNA, the CDR3 is TGCAGTGCTAGAGGAAAGAGACGGGCTGAAGCTTTCTTT.

The table lists this clonotype with a few counts. This chain uses TRBV27 with TRBJ1-6; maybe TRBD1 (5 bases). Germline loops: CDR1 MNHEY, CDR2 SMNVEV (reference sequence). Trimming shortened V by 1 base and J by 14 bases, and 12 bases separated the two germline ends. CDR3 length equals 13 residues. CDR3 DNA: TGTGCCAGCAGTTTATTTGGGGGTCAGGCCCTCCACTTT. Protein product: CASSLFGGQALHF.

V and J are TRBV2 and TRBJ2-5; a possible D gene is TRBD2 (6 bases). V was pared by 3 bases and J by 4 bases, with 9 bases between. The CDR3 loop spans 13 amino acids. Germline assignment: CDR1 SNHLY and CDR2 FYNNEI. CDR3 residues: CASSDLGGETQYF. The CDR3 coding sequence is TGTGCCAGCAGTGACCTGGGGGGAGAGACCCAGTACTTC.

This clonotype was detected a few times. This chain uses TRBV7-2 with TRBJ1-2, with D uncertain. Between the trimmed V and J ends, which lost 3 bases and 2 bases, there was a span of 10 bases. In germline, CDR1 is SGHTA, CDR2 FQGNSA. There are 14 residues in the CDR3. CDR3 bases: TGTGCCAGCAGCTTCAGGACGGCGAACTATGGCTACACCTTC. Translated: CASSFRTANYGYTF.

This clonotype occurred a few times. J is TRBJ2-3 and V is TRBV29-1; TRBD1 matches 9 bases. After removal of 6 bases from V and 6 bases from J, the junction contained 7 bases not matched to a gene. The CDR3 has 13 amino acids. Germline V gives CDR1 SQVTM, CDR2 ANQGSEA. DNA for the CDR3: TGCAGCGTCCCGGGACAGGGAGGGGATACGCAGTATTTT. As protein: CSVPGQGGDTQYF.

The chain employs TRBV6-2 or TRBV6-3 and TRBJ1-2; D uncertain. This CDR3 region has 12 residues. V was clipped by 2 bases and J by 8 bases, with 9 bases between them. CDR1 is MNHEY, CDR2 SVGEGT, per germline. In nucleotides, the CDR3 is TGTGCCAGCAGTTACGGGTTGCGGGGCTACACCTTC. Encoded protein: CASSYGLRGYTF.

V is TRBV12-3 or TRBV12-4 and J is TRBJ2-7, with D perhaps matching TRBD1 (6 bases). The CDR3 is made up of 15 amino acids. With 1 base removed from V and 2 bases from J, the gap between germline ends came to 12 bases. The CDR3 region is CASSLEQGYTYEQYF. The CDR3 DNA follows: TGTGCCAGCAGTTTAGAACAGGGCTACACCTACGAGCAGTACTTC.

There are a few counts of this clonotype. This rearrangement joins TRBV10-3 to TRBJ1-5, with D possibly matching TRBD1 (6 bases). Germline V gene lookup returns CDR1 ENHRY and CDR2 SYGVKD. This CDR3 is 13 amino acids long. Deletions cut 10 bases from V and 2 bases from J, with 12 bases between. The CDR3 coding sequence is TGTGCCAGTAGGGGGGGGGGCAATCAGCCCCAGCATTTT. Protein sequence: CASRGGGNQPQHF.

This clonotype was seen a handful of times. V is TRBV5-1 and J is TRBJ2-3; no clear D gene. The V gene lost 4 bases and the J gene lost 2 bases, with 17 bases spanning the gap. CDR3 length: 16 amino acids. Per the germline V gene, CDR1 is SGHRS and CDR2 is YFSETQ. Here the CDR3 DNA reads TGCGCCAGCAGCAACACCCTGGCAGGATCCACAGATACGCAGTATTTT. Translation gives CASSNTLAGSTDTQYF.